This T cell receptor (beta chain) is from a study of T cells in Graves' hyperthyroidism and ophthalmopathy. From RNA transcripts, TCR beta CDR3 regions were amplified. The HTBI primer set drove a first-round RT-PCR of the TCR CDR3. Via MiXCR, TCRdb re-called the multiplex PCR reads, giving one row per CDR3 protein. Of 370,000 or so distinct CDR3 sequences in the sample, approximately 25% were seen once. The length of the CDR3 is 13 residues. Germline V gene lookup returns CDR1 SNHLY and CDR2 FYNNEI. V was cut by 2 bases and J by 4 bases, with 6 bases left in between. This clonotype was observed a few times. What it recognizes is unknown. Whole-study findings and limits: Most expanded thyroid clonotypes above 0.001 also appeared in blood.

Diagnoses were made from clinical symptoms, serum measures (thyroxine and TRAb), thyroid ultrasound and orbital computed tomography. The gene calls are TRBV2 and TRBJ2-1; D uncertain. The sequencing input was blood. The receptor was derived from a man in his fifties or sixties with Graves' hyperthyroidism. This CDR3 is CASSEKSYNEQFF. Written as DNA, the CDR3 is TGTGCCAGCAGTGAAAAATCTTACAATGAGCAGTTCTTC.